This TCR beta chain was observed in a study of T cell changes during pregnancy in multiple sclerosis. TCRdb's copy holds only in-frame clones and misses some; the assay was immunoSEQ multiplex PCR. The data show more than 60,000 clones, 90% to 95% seen once. The V gene end was trimmed by 5 bases and the J gene end by 5 bases; junction bases not matched to a gene: 7. Germline assignment: CDR1 SGHAT and CDR2 FQNNGV. This CDR3 contains 16 residues. This TCR was sampled from a female donor with multiple sclerosis, enrolled in a pregnancy study. The genes are TRBV11-2 and TRBJ2-2; 11 bases fit TRBD2. Sequenced here: peripheral blood, sampled in the second trimester of pregnancy. CDR3 nucleotide sequence: TGTGCCAGCAGCCAAATAGCGGGAGGGATAACCGGGGAGCTGTTTTTT. Protein sequence: CASSQIAGGITGELFF. Supplemented by reference TRBV11-2 and TRBJ2-2, the full variable domain reads EAGVAQSPRYKIIEKRQSVAFWCNPISGHATLYWYQQILGQGPKLLIQFQNNGVVDDSQLPKDRFSAERLKGVDSTLKIQPAKLEDSAVYLCASSQIAGGITGELFFGEGSRLTVL.